This is a list of T cell receptor beta chains from one sample in a study of shared clonotypes between healthy human individuals. The assay was immunoSEQ multiplex PCR, and TCRdb's table has in-frame clones only and misses some. Here the sample spans just over 2,000,000 clones, around 96% being singletons. The sequencing sample was made of naive CD8+ T cells sorted from blood. Receptor source: a man aged 18 to 29 in good health. The CDR3 runs from the conserved cysteine through the conserved F or W. D genes are given only for firm matches. A clone size is listed for some rows: how often the clone was seen (once, few, many), or a class if it is expanded.

j_call: TRBJ1-1
cdr3_length: 13
v_call: TRBV29-1
clone_size: -
d_call: -
cdr3_aa: CSVEQGWNTEAFF
cdr3_nt: TGCAGCGTTGAGCAGGGCTGGAACACTGAAGCTTTCTTT

j_call: TRBJ2-3
cdr3_length: 15
v_call: TRBV5-6
clone_size: -
d_call: -
cdr3_aa: CASSSTLGGTDTQYF
cdr3_nt: TGTGCCAGCAGCTCTACACTGGGCGGCACAGATACGCAGTATTTT

j_call: TRBJ2-7
cdr3_length: 15
v_call: TRBV9
clone_size: -
d_call: -
cdr3_aa: CASSVSPSATYEQYF
cdr3_nt: TGTGCCAGCAGCGTAAGTCCTAGCGCAACCTACGAGCAGTACTTC

j_call: TRBJ1-6
cdr3_length: 18
v_call: TRBV5-1
clone_size: -
d_call: -
cdr3_aa: CASSAEGSESSYNSPLHF
cdr3_nt: TGCGCCAGCAGCGCCGAGGGATCTGAGAGCTCCTATAATTCACCCCTCCACTTT

j_call: TRBJ1-1
cdr3_length: 13
v_call: TRBV29-1
clone_size: -
d_call: -
cdr3_aa: CSVERQLNTEAFF
cdr3_nt: TGCAGCGTTGAACGACAGCTGAATACTGAAGCTTTCTTT

j_call: TRBJ2-7
cdr3_length: 13
v_call: TRBV7-2
clone_size: -
d_call: -
cdr3_aa: CASSFGPSYEQYF
cdr3_nt: TGTGCCAGCAGCTTTGGCCCTTCCTACGAGCAGTACTTC

j_call: TRBJ2-1
cdr3_length: 12
v_call: TRBV4-1
clone_size: -
d_call: -
cdr3_aa: CASSPEDNEQFF
cdr3_nt: TGCGCCAGCAGTCCTGAAGACAATGAGCAGTTCTTC

j_call: TRBJ1-2
cdr3_length: 12
v_call: TRBV29-1
clone_size: -
d_call: -
cdr3_aa: CSYFSGLEGYTF
cdr3_nt: TGCAGCTATTTTTCGGGCCTGGAGGGCTACACCTTC

j_call: TRBJ2-7
cdr3_length: 15
v_call: TRBV4-1
clone_size: -
d_call: TRBD2
cdr3_aa: CASSPREGLFDEQYF
cdr3_nt: TGCGCCAGCAGCCCGCGGGAGGGCCTCTTTGACGAGCAGTACTTC

j_call: TRBJ1-5
cdr3_length: 15
v_call: TRBV2
clone_size: -
d_call: -
cdr3_aa: CASSGVDRVYQPQHF
cdr3_nt: TGTGCCAGCAGTGGAGTGGATAGGGTTTATCAGCCCCAGCATTTT

j_call: TRBJ2-3
cdr3_length: 12
v_call: TRBV2
clone_size: -
d_call: -
cdr3_aa: CASSEWTDTQYF
cdr3_nt: TGTGCCAGCAGTGAATGGACAGATACGCAGTATTTT

j_call: TRBJ2-7
cdr3_length: 11
v_call: TRBV30
clone_size: -
d_call: -
cdr3_aa: CAWGVFDEQYF
cdr3_nt: TGTGCCTGGGGCGTTTTTGACGAGCAGTACTTC

j_call: TRBJ2-1
cdr3_length: 16
v_call: TRBV7-2
clone_size: once
d_call: -
cdr3_aa: CASSLASQGSNNEQFF
cdr3_nt: TGTGCCAGCAGCTTAGCGTCACAGGGATCGAACAATGAGCAGTTCTTC

j_call: TRBJ2-7
cdr3_length: 11
v_call: TRBV5-6
clone_size: once
d_call: -
cdr3_aa: CASAQGYEQYF
cdr3_nt: TGTGCCAGCGCCCAGGGATACGAGCAGTACTTC

j_call: TRBJ2-7
cdr3_length: 12
v_call: TRBV4-3
clone_size: -
d_call: -
cdr3_aa: CASSQDAGEQYF
cdr3_nt: TGCGCCAGCAGCCAAGATGCCGGGGAGCAGTACTTC

j_call: TRBJ2-1
cdr3_length: 15
v_call: TRBV5-6
clone_size: -
d_call: TRBD2
cdr3_aa: CASSLRLAGANEQFF
cdr3_nt: TGTGCCAGCAGCTTGCGCCTAGCGGGGGCCAATGAGCAGTTCTTC

j_call: TRBJ2-3
cdr3_length: 16
v_call: TRBV2
clone_size: -
d_call: TRBD2
cdr3_aa: CASSEMGGWGTDTQYF
cdr3_nt: TGTGCCAGCAGTGAAATGGGAGGGTGGGGGACAGATACGCAGTATTTT

j_call: TRBJ2-7
cdr3_length: 13
v_call: TRBV6-5
clone_size: -
d_call: -
cdr3_aa: CASSDGQSYEQYF
cdr3_nt: TGTGCTAGCAGTGACGGACAGTCCTACGAGCAGTACTTC

j_call: TRBJ1-1
cdr3_length: 17
v_call: TRBV10-1
clone_size: -
d_call: TRBD1
cdr3_aa: CASSESTPQGANTEAFF
cdr3_nt: TGCGCCAGCAGTGAGTCAACACCACAGGGGGCGAACACTGAAGCTTTCTTT

j_call: TRBJ2-2
cdr3_length: 17
v_call: TRBV7-9
clone_size: -
d_call: TRBD2
cdr3_aa: CASSFPGLAEATGELFF
cdr3_nt: TGTGCCAGCAGCTTCCCGGGACTAGCGGAGGCAACCGGGGAGCTGTTTTTT

j_call: TRBJ2-5
cdr3_length: 14
v_call: TRBV5-1
clone_size: -
d_call: -
cdr3_aa: CASSLGPGDETQYF
cdr3_nt: TGCGCCAGCAGCTTAGGGCCTGGTGATGAGACCCAGTACTTC

j_call: TRBJ2-7
cdr3_length: 16
v_call: TRBV27
clone_size: -
d_call: -
cdr3_aa: CASSLAGDSRNYEQYF
cdr3_nt: TGTGCCAGCAGTTTAGCGGGGGACAGCAGAAACTACGAGCAGTACTTC

j_call: TRBJ2-2
cdr3_length: 15
v_call: TRBV30
clone_size: -
d_call: -
cdr3_aa: CAWSNGDVATGELFF
cdr3_nt: TGTGCCTGGAGTAACGGGGACGTTGCCACCGGGGAGCTGTTTTTT

j_call: TRBJ2-7
cdr3_length: 12
v_call: TRBV7-9
clone_size: -
d_call: -
cdr3_aa: CASSYGEREQYF
cdr3_nt: TGTGCCAGCAGCTATGGGGAGCGGGAGCAGTACTTC

j_call: TRBJ2-1
cdr3_length: 13
v_call: TRBV11-2
clone_size: -
d_call: -
cdr3_aa: CASSLTSAGEQFF
cdr3_nt: TGTGCCAGCAGCTTAACGTCCGCGGGAGAGCAGTTCTTC

j_call: TRBJ2-7
cdr3_length: 15
v_call: TRBV9
clone_size: once
d_call: -
cdr3_aa: CASSADGTIAYEQYF
cdr3_nt: TGTGCCAGCAGCGCGGACGGAACTATCGCGTACGAGCAGTACTTC

j_call: TRBJ2-2
cdr3_length: 15
v_call: TRBV28
clone_size: -
d_call: -
cdr3_aa: CASSSPGPDTGELFF
cdr3_nt: TGTGCCAGCAGTTCTCCGGGCCCCGACACCGGGGAGCTGTTTTTT

j_call: TRBJ2-7
cdr3_length: 16
v_call: TRBV4-3
clone_size: once
d_call: -
cdr3_aa: CASSQYTEGTIYEQYF
cdr3_nt: TGCGCCAGCAGCCAATACACGGAAGGCACAATCTACGAGCAGTACTTC

j_call: TRBJ2-1
cdr3_length: 17
v_call: TRBV5-1
clone_size: -
d_call: -
cdr3_aa: CASSSSRLGSSYNEQFF
cdr3_nt: TGCGCCAGCAGCTCCTCACGCTTGGGAAGCTCCTACAATGAGCAGTTCTTC

j_call: TRBJ1-4
cdr3_length: 18
v_call: TRBV18
clone_size: once
d_call: -
cdr3_aa: CASSPDRSGVMLSEKLFF
cdr3_nt: TGTGCCAGCTCACCCGACAGGTCCGGGGTCATGTTATCTGAAAAACTGTTTTTT

j_call: TRBJ1-1
cdr3_length: 14
v_call: TRBV9
clone_size: few
d_call: -
cdr3_aa: CASSVEWGSTEAFF
cdr3_nt: TGTGCCAGCAGCGTAGAATGGGGTTCCACTGAAGCTTTCTTT

j_call: TRBJ2-7
cdr3_length: 12
v_call: TRBV5-4
clone_size: -
d_call: -
cdr3_aa: CASSLNGYEQYF
cdr3_nt: TGTGCCAGCAGCTTAAACGGCTACGAGCAGTACTTC

j_call: TRBJ2-3
cdr3_length: 16
v_call: TRBV9
clone_size: once
d_call: -
cdr3_aa: CASSVVGGAVTDTQYF
cdr3_nt: TGTGCCAGCAGCGTAGTAGGAGGAGCGGTCACAGATACGCAGTATTTT

j_call: TRBJ2-1
cdr3_length: 15
v_call: TRBV7-9
clone_size: -
d_call: TRBD2
cdr3_aa: CASSLGPTSAVEQFF
cdr3_nt: TGTGCCAGCAGCTTAGGACCGACTAGCGCGGTTGAGCAGTTCTTC

j_call: TRBJ1-5
cdr3_length: 18
v_call: TRBV27
clone_size: -
d_call: TRBD1
cdr3_aa: CASSESGGAPYSNQPQHF
cdr3_nt: TGTGCCAGCAGTGAATCAGGGGGCGCCCCCTATAGCAATCAGCCCCAGCATTTT

j_call: TRBJ2-1
cdr3_length: 15
v_call: TRBV7-2
clone_size: -
d_call: -
cdr3_aa: CASSLDAGPYNEQFF
cdr3_nt: TGTGCCAGCAGCTTAGATGCGGGACCCTACAATGAGCAGTTCTTC

j_call: TRBJ2-7
cdr3_length: 14
v_call: TRBV9
clone_size: once
d_call: -
cdr3_aa: CASSVLGASYEQYF
cdr3_nt: TGTGCCAGCAGCGTATTAGGGGCGAGCTACGAGCAGTACTTC

j_call: TRBJ1-2
cdr3_length: 15
v_call: TRBV6-1
clone_size: -
d_call: -
cdr3_aa: CASSEDLTVLYGYTF
cdr3_nt: TGTGCCAGCAGTGAAGATCTAACGGTACTGTATGGCTACACCTTC

j_call: TRBJ1-2
cdr3_length: 15
v_call: TRBV6-5
clone_size: -
d_call: -
cdr3_aa: CASSYLIGDNYGYTF
cdr3_nt: TGTGCCAGCAGTTACTTAATTGGGGACAACTATGGCTACACCTTC